The rows below give T cell receptor beta chains drawn from one sample of a study of Ad26.COV2.S vaccination and SARS-CoV-2 variants. The protocol was immunoSEQ multiplex PCR, while the TCRdb copy is restricted to in-frame clones and leaves out a portion. This sample has more than 150,000 clones, with approximately 88% found just once. Sample: peripheral blood, taken after recovery from COVID-19. The receptors stem from a human donor who had recovered from COVID-19. Both conserved end residues are part of each CDR3. The D gene is left open where the match is weak. Expanded clones are given a class, and other clones once, few, many or no size at all.

.,.,13,TRBJ1-6,TRBV3-1/TRBV3-2,TGTGCCAGCAGCCAAGGAAAGGGGACACCCCTCCACTTT,CASSQGKGTPLHF
.,TRBD2,18,TRBJ2-7,TRBV7-8,TGTGCCAGCAGCTCACTAGCGGGTGGGGTGAGGAGCTCCTACGAGCAGTACTTC,CASSSLAGGVRSSYEQYF
.,.,20,TRBJ2-3,TRBV5-1,TGCGCCAGCAGCTTGACTAACCATGGACGGTCCTCCCGCGGCACAGATACGCAGTATTTT,CASSLTNHGRSSRGTDTQYF
.,.,15,TRBJ2-7,TRBV9,TGTGCCAGCAGCGTTGGGCAGGGTGAGGCCTACGAGCAGTACTTC,CASSVGQGEAYEQYF
.,.,17,TRBJ2-7,TRBV7-9,TGTGCCAGCAGCCCCCCTCGCGGCGGGGAGGAGACCTACGAGCAGTACTTC,CASSPPRGGEETYEQYF
.,.,14,TRBJ2-3,TRBV9,TGTGCCAGCAGCGTTGTCGACTTCACAGATACGCAGTATTTT,CASSVVDFTDTQYF
.,TRBD2,15,TRBJ2-1,TRBV9,TGTGCCAGCAGCGTAGGGGAGGGCCCCTTCAATGAGCAGTTCTTC,CASSVGEGPFNEQFF
.,.,16,TRBJ2-1,TRBV4-2,TGTGCCAGCAGCCAGCCCTCGGTGTTGGGTGGGAATGAGCAGTTCTTC,CASSQPSVLGGNEQFF
once,.,13,TRBJ1-6,TRBV12-3/TRBV12-4,TGTGCCTCCGCGCCGGGGACCAATTCACCCCTCCACTTT,CASAPGTNSPLHF
once,.,16,TRBJ1-5,TRBV21-1,TGTGCCAGCAGCAAAGGGGAGGGTCTGAGCAATCAGCCCCAGCATTTT,CASSKGEGLSNQPQHF
.,TRBD1,14,TRBJ1-5,TRBV6-6,TGTGCCAGCATCCGAACAGGGGAGCGTCAGCCCCAGCATTTT,CASIRTGERQPQHF
.,.,15,TRBJ2-7,TRBV5-5,TGTGCCAGCAGCCTGGGGCCCGGGGGCGTGAGCGAGCAGTACTTC,CASSLGPGGVSEQYF
.,.,13,TRBJ1-2,TRBV19,TGTGCCAGTAAAGAAAGGCGGAACTATGGCTACACCTTC,CASKERRNYGYTF
.,.,16,TRBJ2-1,TRBV18,TGTGCCAGCTCACCACCTTCAGGGAGCTCCTACAATGAGCAGTTCTTC,CASSPPSGSSYNEQFF
.,TRBD2,15,TRBJ2-1,TRBV10-3,TGTGCCATCAGTTCTAGCGGGCCCTCCTACAATGAGCAGTTCTTC,CAISSSGPSYNEQFF
.,.,14,TRBJ2-1,TRBV5-6,TGTGCCAGCAGCTCTGGGAGCTCCTACAATGAGCAGTTCTTC,CASSSGSSYNEQFF
.,.,13,TRBJ2-5,TRBV7-8,TGTGCCAGCAGCTTGCAGTACCAAGAGACCCAGTACTTC,CASSLQYQETQYF
.,.,12,TRBJ2-3,TRBV7-3,TGTGCCAGCAGCTCCCCCCGAGGTACGCAGTATTTT,CASSSPRGTQYF
.,.,15,TRBJ2-7,TRBV28,TGTGCCAGCAGACCGGCCCGATCGACCTCCTACGAGCAGTACTTC,CASRPARSTSYEQYF
.,.,15,TRBJ2-5,TRBV7-9,TGTGCCAGCAGCTTACCGACGGGTCTTCAAGAGACCCAGTACTTC,CASSLPTGLQETQYF
.,.,15,TRBJ2-3,TRBV7-3,TGTGCCAGCAGCTTAGGGCGTGCGGGTTCAAATACGCAGTATTTT,CASSLGRAGSNTQYF
few,.,15,TRBJ1-6,TRBV2,TGTGCCAGCAGCCTAACAGACCACTATAATTCACCCCTCCACTTT,CASSLTDHYNSPLHF
.,TRBD1,14,TRBJ1-1,TRBV12-5,TGTGCTAGTGGTCTGGGACAGGGGGCATCTGAAGCTTTCTTT,CASGLGQGASEAFF
.,TRBD2,15,TRBJ2-2,TRBV5-1,TGCGCCAGCAGCATCGGACTAGGGGCGGCCGGGGAGCTGTTTTTT,CASSIGLGAAGELFF
.,TRBD2,18,TRBJ2-3,TRBV4-2,TGTGCCAGCAGCCAGGCGACTAGCGGGGGGTATAGCACAGATACGCAGTATTTT,CASSQATSGGYSTDTQYF
.,TRBD1,14,TRBJ1-1,TRBV4-1,TGCGCCAGCAGCTATCCGGGACAGGGCACTGAAGCTTTCTTT,CASSYPGQGTEAFF
once,TRBD1,17,TRBJ2-3,TRBV30,TGTGCCTGGACCCCATGGACAGGGGAAAAGTTCACAGATACGCAGTATTTT,CAWTPWTGEKFTDTQYF
.,.,13,TRBJ1-2,TRBV24-1,TGTGCCACCAGTGAGGGGGGTGTAAGGGGCTACACCTTC,CATSEGGVRGYTF
once,.,14,TRBJ2-1,TRBV24-1,TGTGCCACCCTGGGGGATGTGGGAGACAATGAGCAGTTCTTC,CATLGDVGDNEQFF
.,.,14,TRBJ1-5,TRBV30,TGTGCCTGGAGTGCCAACTCGGGGTGGCAGCCCCAGCATTTT,CAWSANSGWQPQHF
few,.,14,TRBJ1-1,TRBV5-8,TGTGCCAGCACCTTACTCGACAGCGGCACTGAAGCTTTCTTT,CASTLLDSGTEAFF
.,.,16,TRBJ1-5,TRBV28,TGTGCCAGCATCCTACAGGGAGGTCTTTTTAATCAGCCCCAGCATTTT,CASILQGGLFNQPQHF
.,.,13,TRBJ1-2,TRBV12-3/TRBV12-4,TGTGCCAGCACCCAAGACCCCGGGGGAGGCTACACCTTC,CASTQDPGGGYTF
.,TRBD2,18,TRBJ2-6,TRBV7-9,TGTGCCAGCAGCCCCCGGGGGGGCTCCCCCTCTGGGGCCAACGTCCTGACTTTC,CASSPRGGSPSGANVLTF
once,.,13,TRBJ1-1,TRBV11-2,TGTGCCAGCAGCTGGGGGGGCAGCACTGAAGCTTTCTTT,CASSWGGSTEAFF
once,.,14,TRBJ2-2,TRBV6-5,TGTGCCAGCAGGAGGGGAGAGCGGGCCGGGGAGCTGTTTTTT,CASRRGERAGELFF
once,TRBD2,14,TRBJ2-1,TRBV5-4,TGTGCCAGCAGCTTTGGACTAGCGGGCAATGAGCAGTTCTTC,CASSFGLAGNEQFF
.,.,16,TRBJ1-5,TRBV6-6,TGTGCCAGCAGTTACGTAACAGGTTCGGGCAATCAGCCCCAGCATTTT,CASSYVTGSGNQPQHF
.,.,11,TRBJ2-7,TRBV5-1,TGCGCCAGCAGCTTGGGCCACGAGCAGTACTTC,CASSLGHEQYF
.,TRBD2,13,TRBJ2-5,TRBV27,TGTGCCAGCAGTTTTAGGGAGGGGGAGACCCAGTACTTC,CASSFREGETQYF
.,.,13,TRBJ2-6,TRBV20-1,TGCAGTGCTAGTTTCACTGGGGCCAACGTCCTGACTTTC,CSASFTGANVLTF
.,.,13,TRBJ2-5,TRBV2,TGTGCCAGCAGTGAAACAGGCGGTGGGACCCAGTACTTC,CASSETGGGTQYF
.,.,15,TRBJ1-1,TRBV7-9,TGTGCCAGCACCCCCCCTGGGGGTATGAACACTGAAGCTTTCTTT,CASTPPGGMNTEAFF
.,TRBD2,17,TRBJ2-3,TRBV4-2,TGTGCCAGCAGCCAAGATGGGCCTAGCGGGGCCCGTTTGCAGCAGTATTTT,CASSQDGPSGARLQQYF
.,.,16,TRBJ2-3,TRBV5-4,TGTGCCAGCAGCCCCAATGGGCCAGGGGAAACAGATACGCAGTATTTT,CASSPNGPGETDTQYF